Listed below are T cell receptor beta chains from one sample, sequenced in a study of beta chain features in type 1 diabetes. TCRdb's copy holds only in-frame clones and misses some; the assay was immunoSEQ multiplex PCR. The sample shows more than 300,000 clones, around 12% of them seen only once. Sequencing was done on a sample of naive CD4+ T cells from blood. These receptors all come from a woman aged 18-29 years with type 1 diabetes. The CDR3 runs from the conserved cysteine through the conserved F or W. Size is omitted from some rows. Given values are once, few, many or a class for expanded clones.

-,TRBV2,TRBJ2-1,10,CASSRDRAFF
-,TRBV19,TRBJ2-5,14,CASSMGQGWETQYF
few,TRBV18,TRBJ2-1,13,CASSPRADNEQFF
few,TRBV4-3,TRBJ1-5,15,CASSHRTGGGQPQHF
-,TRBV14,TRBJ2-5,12,CASSRAQETQYF
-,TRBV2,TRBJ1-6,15,CASSDWTVRGSPLHF
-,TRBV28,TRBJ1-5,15,CASSILGGFVQPQHF
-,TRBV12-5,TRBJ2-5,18,CASGLVTVGGRPTGAQYF
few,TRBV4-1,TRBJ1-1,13,CASIPPLGTEAFF
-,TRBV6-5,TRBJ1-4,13,CASRAVGGEKLFF
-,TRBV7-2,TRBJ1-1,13,CASSSQGNTEAFF
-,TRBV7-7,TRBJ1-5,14,CASSFQNSNQPQHF
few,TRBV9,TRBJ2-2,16,CASSPRQGTSAGELFF
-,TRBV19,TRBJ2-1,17,CASSPHPGLAGPNEQFF